This passage covers 6 T cell receptor beta chains from one sample sequenced in a study of T cell responses to AZD1222 COVID-19 vaccine. The assay was immunoSEQ multiplex PCR, and TCRdb's table has in-frame clones only and misses some. Counted here are about 150,000 clones, approximately 88% occurring once; the ten biggest clones make up around 1%. Sample: peripheral blood, taken 28 days after the second AZD1222 dose. The origin of the receptors is an adult who received the AZD1222 COVID-19 vaccine.

The V gene is TRBV9, the J gene TRBJ1-2, with no clear D. The V end lost 5 bases, the J end lost 5 bases, and 19 bases lay between the germline ends. The CDR3 consists of 15 residues. CDR1 and CDR2 (germline): SGDLS, YYNGEE. Here the CDR3 reads CASSHSEGGVYGYTF. CDR3 DNA: TGTGCCAGCAGTCATAGCGAGGGCGGGGTATATGGCTACACCTTC.

The genes are TRBV5-5 and TRBJ2-7, with D hard to call. Germline assignment: CDR1 SGHKS and CDR2 YYEKEE (reference sequence). This CDR3 is built from 15 residues. Trimming removed 4 bases at V and 0 bases at J, with 14 bases between. CDR3 residues: CASSPSAGISYEQYF. The DNA for the CDR3 is TGTGCCAGCAGCCCATCAGCAGGAATCTCCTACGAGCAGTACTTC.

This clone was recorded once. The genes are TRBV10-3 and TRBJ2-1; 7 bases line up with TRBD1. This CDR3 has 12 amino acids. With 10 bases clipped from V and 5 bases from J, the junction kept 5 bases outside the gene matches. The germline CDR1 and CDR2 sequences are ENHRY and SYGVKD. The CDR3 DNA reads TGTGCCAGCGGACAGGATGACAATGAGCAGTTCTTC. Residues: CASGQDDNEQFF.

DNA of the CDR3: TGTGCCAGCAGTTACTCAGCCCAGTCCAATCAGCCCCAGCATTTT. The encoded protein is CASSYSAQSNQPQHF. The rearrangement uses TRBV6-5 and TRBJ1-5; D unclear. Germline CDR1 MNHEY, CDR2 SVGAGI. V lost 0 bases and J 3 bases, leaving 9 bases between the germline ends. This CDR3 region has 15 residues.

This clone was seen a few times. The J gene is TRBJ2-3, the V gene TRBV23-1; the match to TRBD2 covers 11 bases. TRBV23-1 is an ORF, and what it does is uncertain. This CDR3 region has 17 residues. The V segment lost 2 bases and the J segment 2 bases; nucleotides outside the gene matches: 6. DNA of the CDR3: TGCGCCAGCAGTCAAAGGGCTAGCGGGGGGATCACAGATACGCAGTATTTT. As protein: CASSQRASGGITDTQYF.

The chain carries TRBV3-1 (or the pseudogene TRBV3-2) and TRBJ1-1; 7 positions agree with TRBD1. The ends lost 1 base at V and 1 base at J; junction bases unmatched: 6. CDR1 is LGHDT, CDR2 YNNKEL, per germline (reference sequence). This CDR3 is built from 16 residues. The CDR3 spells CASSQGLGTANTEAFF. DNA of the CDR3: TGTGCCAGCAGCCAAGGGCTGGGGACAGCGAACACTGAAGCTTTCTTT.